This passage covers 7 T cell receptor beta chains from one sample sequenced in a study of technical replicates of blood from a few donors. TCRdb's copy holds only in-frame clones and misses some; the assay was immunoSEQ multiplex PCR. The table lists some 87,000 clones, about 96% of them singletons. The sequenced sample consisted of T cells isolated from PBMCs. Receptors originate from a human donor in good health.

A few counts support this clone. The rearrangement links TRBV7-2 to TRBJ2-2, with unresolved D. V was cut by 5 bases and J by 4 bases, with 11 bases left in between. Germline-derived CDR1 and CDR2 are SGHTA and FQGNSA. This CDR3 has 14 amino acids. The CDR3 bases are TGTGCCAGCAGCCCCCTAATAACCACCGGGGAGCTGTTTTTT. It encodes CASSPLITTGELFF.

This chain uses TRBV7-2 with TRBJ2-4, with no clear D. Germline V lookup: CDR1 SGHTA, CDR2 FQGNSA. With 0 bases removed from V and 6 bases from J, the gap between germline ends came to 15 bases. CDR3 size: 16 residues. Written as DNA, the CDR3 is TGTGCCAGCAGCTTAGCGACGTTCAGGCGTGGAAACATTCAGTACTTC. Translating gives CASSLATFRRGNIQYF.

This chain joins TRBV29-1 and TRBJ2-7, with D perhaps TRBD2 (5 bases). Germline V gene sequence: CDR1 SQVTM, CDR2 ANQGSEA. Trimming removed 4 bases at V and 4 bases at J, with 11 bases between. This CDR3 is 12 amino acids long. CDR3: CSVGSDLYEQYF. For the CDR3, the DNA is TGCAGCGTTGGATCGGACTTATACGAGCAGTACTTC.

This clone has a handful of counts. The V and J genes are TRBV5-4 and TRBJ1-1; D perhaps matches TRBD1 (6 bases). V lost 2 bases and J 0 bases, leaving 11 bases between the germline ends. The CDR3 extends over 15 amino acids. The germline V gene has CDR1 SGHNT and CDR2 YYREEE (reference sequence). The CDR3 DNA is TGTGCCAGCAGCTTCAACAGGGTCATGAACACTGAAGCTTTCTTT. It translates to CASSFNRVMNTEAFF.

The chain carries TRBV7-2 and TRBJ2-7; D gene ambiguous. The CDR3 is 14 amino acids. V was pared by 2 bases and J by 6 bases, with 14 bases between. Germline V gene sequence: CDR1 SGHTA, CDR2 FQGNSA. This CDR3 is CASSLQLPPREQYF. The CDR3 region has the DNA TGTGCCAGCAGCTTACAACTACCGCCCCGCGAGCAGTACTTC.

The chain has TRBV5-8 and TRBJ2-7, with D unresolved. V was trimmed by 1 base and J by 1 base, leaving 6 bases between them. The germline V gene encodes CDR1 SGHTS and CDR2 YDEGEE. The CDR3 runs 13 residues. The CDR3 nucleotides are TGTGCCAGCAGCTTGCGGGTATCCTACGAGCAGTACTTC. Translating it yields CASSLRVSYEQYF. Full variable domain (missing parts from reference TRBV5-8 and TRBJ2-7): EAGVTQSPTHLIKTRGQQATLRCSPISGHTSVYWYQQALGLGLQFLLWYDEGEERNRGNFPPRFSGRQFPNYSSELNVNALELEDSALYLCASSLRVSYEQYFGPGTRLTVT.

The rearrangement joins TRBV5-6 to TRBJ2-5; 11 bases agree with TRBD2. V dropped 3 bases and J dropped 4; count of bases not matched to a gene: 8. Germline lookup yields CDR1 SGHDT and CDR2 YYEEEE. This CDR3 contains 16 residues. CDR3 bases: TGTGCCAGCAGCTCACTAGCGGGAGTTGTTGGAGAGACCCAGTACTTC. This sequence encodes CASSSLAGVVGETQYF.